This record covers a single TCR beta chain. As yet, its antigen is unknown. This sample is part of a study of CD4+ T cells in melanoma. The CDR3 runs to 16 residues. The germline gives CDR1 SGHAT, CDR2 FQNNGV. V dropped 3 bases and J dropped 0 bases, with 11 bases sitting between them. Findings and limits, study-wide: A reported correlation linked neoantigen-specific CD4+ T cells to CD8+, macrophage and B cell function.

Using immunoSEQ multiplex PCR, the repertoire was profiled, and TCRdb retains in-frame clones only, with some absent. The table lists about 15,000 clones, approximately 88% of them singletons, with 5% to 7.5% in the top ten. The V and J genes are TRBV11-2 and TRBJ2-2; D not resolved. The clonotype comes from a human donor with melanoma. Sequencing was done on a sample of cells from a culture (not recorded whether cultured in vitro). The CDR3 nucleotides are TGTGCCAGCAGCTTCCACCAGCTTCCGAACACCGGGGAGCTGTTTTTT. It codes for CASSFHQLPNTGELFF.